This section outlines one T cell receptor beta chain sequence together with its context. The data derive from a study of blood T cell repertoires in COVID-19. As for the study in general: The United States, Italy and Spain were the sources of the acute and convalescent COVID-19 samples. From T cells, B-cell-depleted T cells, or PBMCs came the material, which was cDNA or gDNA.

Original processing notes: Using reference gene primer amplification, nucleated cell counts were estimated. TCRdb's table, derived via immunoSEQ multiplex PCR, lists solely in-frame clones and lacks some. That table supplies the V and J calls and clone size; D and trimming were determined from the DNA. The sample holds fewer than 250,000 clones; 80% are singletons and the top ten take 6.9%. The germline V gene encodes CDR1 SNHLY and CDR2 FYNNEI. Trimming removed 7 bases at V and 1 base at J, with 10 bases between. The CDR3 is 14 amino acids. The chain links TRBV2 to TRBJ2-2; weak D call: TRBD2 (5 bases). This sequence was found in a man aged 55 to 70 with acute or convalescent COVID-19. Sequenced: peripheral blood. CDR3 loop: CASTTGRNTGELFF. For the CDR3, the DNA is TGTGCCAGCACAACGGGGAGGAACACCGGGGAGCTGTTTTTT.